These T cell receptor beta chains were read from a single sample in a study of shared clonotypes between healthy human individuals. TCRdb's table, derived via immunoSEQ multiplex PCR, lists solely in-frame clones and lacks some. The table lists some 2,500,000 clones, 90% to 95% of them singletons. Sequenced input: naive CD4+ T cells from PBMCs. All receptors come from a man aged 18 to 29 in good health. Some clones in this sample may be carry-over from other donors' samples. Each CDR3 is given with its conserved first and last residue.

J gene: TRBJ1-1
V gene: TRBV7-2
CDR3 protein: CASSLSIGRNTEAFF

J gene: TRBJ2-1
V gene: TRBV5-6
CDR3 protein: CASSLANSMGGAYNEQFF

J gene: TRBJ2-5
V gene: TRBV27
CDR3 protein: CASSVDSAETQYF

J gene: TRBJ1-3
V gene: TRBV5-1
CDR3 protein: CASSLASGSSGNTIYF

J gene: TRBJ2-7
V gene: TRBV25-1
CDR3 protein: CASKSAGTITYEQYF

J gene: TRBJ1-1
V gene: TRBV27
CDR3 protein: CASRARTGRTEAFF

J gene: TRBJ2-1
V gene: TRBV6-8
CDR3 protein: CASSSPRLAGGIHEQFF

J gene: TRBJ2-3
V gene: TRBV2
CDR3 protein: CASIVESTDTQYF

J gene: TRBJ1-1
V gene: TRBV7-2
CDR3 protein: CASSLISGGAEAFF

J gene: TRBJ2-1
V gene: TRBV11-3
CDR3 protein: CASSSHSSVEQFF

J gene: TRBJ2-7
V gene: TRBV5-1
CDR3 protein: CASSLDSLSYEQYF

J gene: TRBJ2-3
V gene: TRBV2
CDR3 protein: CAGQGATDTQYF

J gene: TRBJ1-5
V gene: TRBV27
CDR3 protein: CASTPKSNQPQHF

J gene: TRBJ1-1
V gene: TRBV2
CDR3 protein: CASSRWGNTEAFF

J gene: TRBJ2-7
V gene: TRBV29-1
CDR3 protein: CSVVYGAPYEQYF

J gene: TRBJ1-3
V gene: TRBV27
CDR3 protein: CASSLSGGQGNTIYF

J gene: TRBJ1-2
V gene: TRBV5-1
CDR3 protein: CASSSLFPENRGYTF

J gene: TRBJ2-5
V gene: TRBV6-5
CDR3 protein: CASSPGTGLPGTQYF

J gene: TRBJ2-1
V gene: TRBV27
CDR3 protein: CASSLRDSSSYNEQFF

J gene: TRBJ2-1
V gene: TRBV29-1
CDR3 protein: CSVDNRPGLLSSYNEQFF

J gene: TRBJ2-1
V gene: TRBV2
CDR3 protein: CASSALTVTNEQFF

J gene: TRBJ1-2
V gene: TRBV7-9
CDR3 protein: CASSLARGFRHGYTF